The 11 T cell receptor beta chains reported below all come from one sample, sequenced in a study of response to subunit inactivated influenza vaccine. TCRdb redid the calling of the RT-PCR reads with MiXCR, one entry per CDR3 protein. This repertoire shows about 190,000 distinct CDR3 sequences, approximately 14% found once; its top ten account for 26%. The material sequenced was CD8+ T cells sorted from PBMCs, taken around 5 days after vaccination. These receptors were taken from a man aged 50-60 years who received an inactivated influenza vaccine.

This chain connects TRBV20-1 to TRBJ1-5, with 8 bases identical to TRBD1. The V and J ends lost 3 bases and 2 bases, in that order; junction bases with no gene match: 12. This CDR3 spans 17 amino acids. CDR1 DFQATT and CDR2 SNEGSKA come from the germline V gene (reference sequence). The CDR3 region has the DNA TGCAGTGCTAGTCCCCTAGACAGGGGAAAGGGCAATCAGCCCCAGCATTTT. Protein: CSASPLDRGKGNQPQHF.

The chain uses TRBV12-3 or TRBV12-4 and TRBJ2-7; no definite D call. Trimming removed 5 bases at V and 6 bases at J, with 11 bases between. The CDR3 covers 12 residues. CDR3 residues: CASSPPWGEQYF. The CDR3 coding sequence is TGTGCCAGCAGTCCGCCCTGGGGCGAGCAGTACTTC.

This clonotype was recorded many times. The V gene is TRBV29-1, the J gene TRBJ2-7, with TRBD1 as a possible D gene (5 bases). The CDR3 contains 11 residues. The germline CDR1 and CDR2 sequences are SQVTM and ANQGSEA. The ends were cut back, 6 bases at V and 4 bases at J, with 10 bases in the middle. CDR3 DNA: TGCAGCGTAGCGACAGCATACGAGCAGTACTTC. The encoded protein is CSVATAYEQYF.

This clonotype came up many times. The chain carries TRBV7-9 and TRBJ2-3; 11 nucleotides match TRBD2. After removal of 5 bases from V and 4 bases from J, the junction contained 8 bases not matched to a gene. Germline CDR1 SEHNR, CDR2 FQNEAQ (reference sequence). The CDR3 length is 16 residues. The CDR3 protein is CASSPPLAGASDTQYF. As DNA, the CDR3 is TGTGCCAGCAGCCCACCACTAGCGGGAGCGTCAGATACGCAGTATTTT.

This clonotype was found a few times. V is TRBV28 and J is TRBJ2-1; TRBD1 matches 10 bases. Germline V CDR1 and CDR2: MDHEN, SYDVKM. CDR3 length: 14 residues. Trimming took 4 bases from V and 7 from J; bases not matched to a gene: 4. The CDR3 region has the DNA TGTGCCAGCAGTTCCCCGGACAGGGGGAATGAGCAGTTCTTC. Protein product: CASSSPDRGNEQFF.

The V call is TRBV20-1, the J call TRBJ2-1; D tentatively fits TRBD1 or TRBD2 (5 bases each). This CDR3 region has 13 residues. The V gene's germline CDR1 is DFQATT and CDR2 SNEGSKA (reference sequence). V was shortened by 7 bases and J by 9 bases, with 19 bases between the two germline ends. The CDR3 region is CSVKIVGDPEQFF. CDR3 nucleotide sequence: TGCAGTGTCAAAATCGTTGGGGACCCTGAGCAGTTCTTC.

Ten or more counts support this clonotype. This CDR3 is CASSLTGTGGTDTQYF. DNA for the CDR3: TGTGCCAGCAGTTTAACCGGGACAGGGGGCACAGATACGCAGTATTTT. The rearrangement uses TRBV28 and TRBJ2-3, with 10 bases lining up with TRBD1. The CDR3 length is 16 residues. The V gene's germline CDR1 is MDHEN and CDR2 SYDVKM. After removal of 2 bases from V and 1 base from J, the junction contained 3 bases not matched to a gene.

J is TRBJ1-1 and V is TRBV12-3 or TRBV12-4; 8 bases are a match to TRBD1. The V and J ends lost 6 bases and 1 base, in that order; junction bases with no gene match: 7. The CDR3 is 15 residues long. The CDR3 nucleotides are TGTGCCAGCAGCCGTGGGACAGGAGAGAACACTGAAGCTTTCTTT. This translates into CASSRGTGENTEAFF.

The chain combines TRBV2 with TRBJ2-7; D ambiguous. V shed 6 bases and J shed 2 bases, with 11 bases lying between them. Germline loops: CDR1 SNHLY, CDR2 FYNNEI. The CDR3 has 13 amino acids. The CDR3 reads CASSAPPPYEQYF. CDR3 nucleotide sequence: TGTGCCAGCAGCGCACCTCCCCCCTACGAGCAGTACTTC.

CDR3 region: CASSQDLGLAGFEQYF. The DNA for the CDR3 is TGCGCCAGCAGCCAAGATTTGGGACTAGCGGGGTTCGAGCAGTACTTC. This chain joins TRBV4-3 and TRBJ2-7; 13 bases line up with TRBD2. Germline CDR1 reads LGHNA; CDR2 reads YSLEER. This CDR3 region has 16 residues. V shed 0 bases and J 6 bases; nucleotides not matched to a gene: 5.

The chain uses TRBV7-3 and TRBJ2-1; 12 nucleotides match TRBD2. Germline CDR1 is SGHTA and CDR2 is FQGTGA. There are 16 residues in the CDR3. V gave up 3 bases and J gave up 7 bases; unmatched junction bases: 7. CDR3 amino acids: CASSFQTSGSQNEQFF. CDR3 DNA: TGTGCCAGCAGCTTTCAGACTAGCGGGAGCCAAAATGAGCAGTTCTTC.